These 20 T cell receptor beta chains came from one sample sequenced in a study of cytomegalovirus exposure and HLA in healthy donors. PCR used 60 Vbeta primers and 13 Jbeta primers. The method was immunoSEQ multiplex PCR; TCRdb's version includes in-frame clones alone and lacks a portion of them. The table lists roughly 130,000 clones, around three quarters of them singletons. The sequencing input was PBMCs. Source of these receptors: a woman aged 45-59 years in good health and CMV-seronegative.

This clone was observed a single time. V is TRBV6-5 and J is TRBJ2-5; D not resolved. Trimming removed 4 bases from V and 1 base from J, with 10 bases in between. CDR1 is MNHEY, CDR2 SVGAGI, per germline. The CDR3 is 14 amino acids. The CDR3 DNA reads TGTGCCAGCAGTTCCCCCGGCGGCCAAGAGACCCAGTACTTC. This encodes CASSSPGGQETQYF.

The chain recombines TRBV9 with TRBJ2-7, with TRBD2 matching over 10 bases. V shed 3 bases and J 0 bases; nucleotides not matched to a gene: 3. The CDR3 sequence is 15 residues long. Germline CDR1 reads SGDLS; CDR2 reads YYNGEE. As DNA, the CDR3 is TGTGCCAGCAGCGCCACTAGCGGGGTCTCCTACGAGCAGTACTTC. Translation: CASSATSGVSYEQYF.

The chain joins TRBV28 to TRBJ2-3, with 8 bases matching TRBD2. The CDR3 has 17 amino acids. Germline V lookup: CDR1 MDHEN, CDR2 SYDVKM. The ends lost 4 bases at V and 1 base at J; junction bases unmatched: 10. CDR3 DNA sequence: TGTGCCAGCAGTTCTCCCGGGACTAGGGATGGCACAGATACGCAGTATTTT. The encoded protein is CASSSPGTRDGTDTQYF.

J is TRBJ2-7 and V is TRBV5-1, with 7 bases matching TRBD1. The junction had 14 bases not matched to a gene; V was cut back by 7 bases and J by 7 bases. Germline CDR1 reads SGHRS; CDR2 reads YFSETQ. This CDR3 spans 14 amino acids. DNA for the CDR3: TGCGCCAGCTCCCCACAACAGGGGCCGGGGGAGCAGTACTTC. Its translation is CASSPQQGPGEQYF.

In DNA, the CDR3 is TGCAGCGTTGAAGATCTTGTGGGGAGCGAGCAGTACTTC. As protein: CSVEDLVGSEQYF. The rearrangement joins TRBV29-1 to TRBJ2-7; tentative D call: TRBD2 (5 bases). This CDR3 is built from 13 residues. Deletions cut 0 bases from V and 6 bases from J, with 12 bases between. From germline, CDR1 is SQVTM and CDR2 ANQGSEA.

V gene TRBV11-2 combines with J gene TRBJ1-5; possible D gene TRBD1, 5 bases. Trimming removed 7 bases from V and 1 base from J, with 17 bases in between. The CDR3 consists of 16 residues. The germline gives CDR1 SGHAT, CDR2 FQNNGV. CDR3 amino acids: CASKAAGGVSNQPQHF. In DNA, the CDR3 is TGTGCCAGCAAAGCCGCGGGAGGGGTGAGCAATCAGCCCCAGCATTTT.

This clone has only one observation. V and J are TRBV7-9 and TRBJ2-1, with D possibly being TRBD1 (6 bases). The length of the CDR3 is 18 residues. CDR1 and CDR2 from the germline V gene are SEHNR and FQNEAQ (reference sequence). The germline V and J ends were trimmed by 4 bases and 2 bases, with 21 bases remaining between them. The CDR3 sequence: CASSSPTQGLVAYNEQFF. Here the CDR3 DNA reads TGTGCCAGCAGCTCCCCCACACAGGGTCTAGTTGCCTACAATGAGCAGTTCTTC.

V gene TRBV6-4 combines with J gene TRBJ2-3; 7 bases align to TRBD1. This CDR3 has 15 residues. V lost 6 bases and J lost 2; bases outside the gene matches: 8. Per the germline V gene, CDR1 is MRHNA and CDR2 is SNTAGT. CDR3 sequence reads: CASSRGSLPTDTQYF. CDR3 DNA sequence: TGTGCCAGCAGCAGGGGGTCCCTCCCCACAGATACGCAGTATTTT.

V and J are TRBV7-9 and TRBJ1-1, with D unresolved. This CDR3 is built from 11 residues. Germline V lookup: CDR1 SEHNR, CDR2 FQNEAQ (reference sequence). Deletions cut 5 bases from V and 7 bases from J, with 8 bases between. In DNA, the CDR3 is TGTGCCAGCAGCCTCCACGGTGAAGCTTTCTTT. It is translated as CASSLHGEAFF. Looking up the rest from reference TRBV7-9 and TRBJ1-1 gives the full variable domain: DTGVSQNPRHKITKRGQNVTFRCDPISEHNRLYWYRQTLGQGPEFLTYFQNEAQLEKSRLLSDRFSAERPKGSFSTLEIQRTEQGDSAMYLCASSLHGEAFFGQGTRLTVV.

V usage is TRBV5-1 and J usage is TRBJ2-1, with 8 nucleotides matching TRBD2. Germline V CDR1 and CDR2: SGHRS, YFSETQ. The CDR3 loop spans 15 amino acids. After removal of 3 bases from V and 3 bases from J, the junction contained 5 bases not matched to a gene. CDR3 residues: CASSSAGASYNEQFF. The CDR3 DNA reads TGCGCCAGCAGCTCAGCGGGAGCCAGCTACAATGAGCAGTTCTTC.

V and J are TRBV29-1 and TRBJ1-1; possible D gene TRBD1, 5 bases. Deletions cut 7 bases from V and 1 base from J, with 13 bases between. There are 13 residues in the CDR3. The V gene's germline CDR1 is SQVTM and CDR2 ANQGSEA. This CDR3 reads CSATLGANTEAFF. The CDR3 DNA is TGCAGCGCCACATTAGGGGCGAACACTGAAGCTTTCTTT.

The chain employs TRBV6-4 and TRBJ2-1; D ambiguous. This CDR3 has 14 residues. The V gene's germline CDR1 is MRHNA and CDR2 SNTAGT. The V end was cut by 2 bases, the J end by 8 bases, with 13 bases between. The CDR3: CASSDELEGDEQFF. CDR3 DNA: TGTGCCAGCAGTGACGAGCTAGAAGGCGATGAGCAGTTCTTC.

The chain is built from TRBV29-1 and TRBJ1-2; D is perhaps TRBD1 (5 bases). V was cut by 4 bases and J by 3 bases, with 18 bases left in between. The CDR3 loop spans 15 amino acids. CDR1 is SQVTM, CDR2 ANQGSEA, per germline. Written as DNA, the CDR3 is TGCAGCGTTGTCACCGGACACCATAGGGACTATGGCTACACCTTC. It encodes CSVVTGHHRDYGYTF.

This clone was detected only once. The rearrangement links TRBV6-1 to TRBJ1-5; weak D call: TRBD1 (5 bases). Germline CDR1 and CDR2: MNHNS and SASEGT. The length of the CDR3 is 13 residues. DNA of the CDR3: TGTGGGGGGGGGTACTATAGCAATCAGCCCCAGCATTTT. This translates into CGGGYYSNQPQHF.

The genes are TRBV14 and TRBJ1-2, with a tentative D call TRBD1 (6 bases). Germline V gene lookup returns CDR1 SGHDN and CDR2 FVKESK. This CDR3 is 16 amino acids long. The V end lost 0 bases, the J end lost 5 bases, and 16 bases lay between the germline ends. Here the CDR3 reads CASSQDPVLTGYGYTF. The CDR3 region has the DNA TGTGCCAGCAGCCAAGACCCCGTACTGACAGGTTATGGCTACACCTTC.

V and J are TRBV5-5 and TRBJ1-5; 9 positions match TRBD1. V shed 2 bases, J shed 9 bases, and the junction held 9 bases outside the gene matches. The germline V gene has CDR1 SGHKS and CDR2 YYEKEE (reference sequence). This CDR3 contains 15 residues. The CDR3 coding sequence is TGTGCCAGCAGCTTCGGACAGGGGTCCTCCGGGCCCCAGCATTTT. Protein product: CASSFGQGSSGPQHF.

The chain recombines TRBV7-3 with TRBJ2-5; D gene unclear. Trimming left V 3 bases short and J 5 bases short, with 16 bases between. The CDR3 loop spans 15 amino acids. Germline V gene lookup returns CDR1 SGHTA and CDR2 FQGTGA. The CDR3 nucleotides read TGTGCCAGCAGCTTTGGCGAGCGCGCCTGGGAGACCCAGTACTTC. Its protein product is CASSFGERAWETQYF.

This chain links TRBV27 with TRBJ2-7; 7 bases match TRBD1. The CDR3 extends over 14 amino acids. Germline V lookup: CDR1 MNHEY, CDR2 SMNVEV (reference sequence). With 5 bases clipped from V and 3 bases from J, the junction kept 7 bases outside the gene matches. CDR3 bases: TGTGCCAGCAGTCCGGGACAGTGGATCTACGAGCAGTACTTC. Translation: CASSPGQWIYEQYF.

There are a few counts of this clone. The V and J genes are TRBV6-5 and TRBJ1-1; possible D gene TRBD1, 5 bases. Germline CDR1 and CDR2: MNHEY and SVGAGI. V lost 0 bases and J 1 base, leaving 6 bases between the germline ends. The CDR3 is 14 amino acids. The DNA of the CDR3 is TGTGCCAGCAGTTACTCCGGGGGGAACACTGAAGCTTTCTTT. Translating it yields CASSYSGGNTEAFF.

The chain has TRBV19 and TRBJ1-1, with D unclear. CDR1 and CDR2 from the germline V gene are LNHDA and SQIVND (reference sequence). Trimming stripped 4 bases from V and 0 bases from J, with 12 bases between. This CDR3 spans 15 amino acids. The CDR3 DNA follows: TGTGCCAGTAGTAAACGTCCGTCGGTGAACACTGAAGCTTTCTTT. This codes for CASSKRPSVNTEAFF.